This is a list of T cell receptor beta chains from one sample in a study of regulatory T cells in long-lasting Graves disease. TCRdb reanalysed the multiplex PCR reads using MiXCR and keeps one entry per CDR3 protein. The sample holds some 470,000 distinct CDR3 sequences; 20% to 25% are singletons and the top ten take approximately 6.4%. Sequenced here: peripheral blood mononuclear cells (PBMCs), sampled when the disease was refractory, from a patient treated with antithyroid drugs. These receptors were collected from a female donor with Graves disease. Both conserved end residues are part of each CDR3. The D gene is left open where the match is weak. Not every row has a clone size; where given, it reads once, few, many or a size class.

V gene: TRBV28; J gene: TRBJ2-2; D gene: TRBD2; clone size: few; CDR3 protein: CASSALRTSANTGELFF; CDR3 DNA: TGTGCCAGCAGCGCACTCCGGACTAGCGCAAACACCGGGGAGCTGTTTTTT
V gene: TRBV12-3/TRBV12-4; J gene: TRBJ2-5; D gene: TRBD1; clone size: many; CDR3 protein: CASSKPGQGETQYF; CDR3 DNA: TGTGCCAGCAGCAAACCGGGACAGGGGGAGACCCAGTACTTC
V gene: TRBV29-1; J gene: TRBJ2-1; D gene: TRBD2; clone size: few; CDR3 protein: CSVGAGGPYEQFF; CDR3 DNA: TGCAGCGTGGGAGCGGGAGGGCCGTATGAGCAGTTCTTC
V gene: TRBV11-2; J gene: TRBJ1-4; D gene: TRBD1; clone size: few; CDR3 protein: CASSSRGTVIEKLFF; CDR3 DNA: TGTGCCAGCAGCTCGAGGGGGACAGTGATTGAAAAACTGTTTTTT
V gene: TRBV18; J gene: TRBJ2-1; D gene: -; clone size: few; CDR3 protein: CASSPGVGDAAFF; CDR3 DNA: TGTGCCAGCTCACCAGGAGTCGGGGACGCGGCGTTCTTC
V gene: TRBV27; J gene: TRBJ2-7; D gene: TRBD1; clone size: many; CDR3 protein: CASSYAGQGGYEQYF; CDR3 DNA: TGTGCCAGCAGTTACGCCGGACAGGGGGGGTACGAGCAGTACTTC
V gene: TRBV28; J gene: TRBJ2-7; D gene: TRBD2; clone size: many; CDR3 protein: CASSLGTSGGDEQYF; CDR3 DNA: TGTGCCAGCAGTCTGGGGACTAGCGGGGGTGACGAGCAGTACTTC
V gene: TRBV5-1; J gene: TRBJ1-2; D gene: -; clone size: -; CDR3 protein: CASPFSNYGYTF; CDR3 DNA: TGCGCCAGCCCCTTCTCTAACTATGGCTACACCTTC
V gene: TRBV4-1; J gene: TRBJ1-5; D gene: -; clone size: -; CDR3 protein: CASREGRREQPQHF; CDR3 DNA: TGCGCCAGCCGGGAGGGACGGAGGGAGCAGCCCCAGCATTTT
V gene: TRBV18; J gene: TRBJ2-7; D gene: -; clone size: -; CDR3 protein: CASSPPSDVIVGEQYF; CDR3 DNA: TGTGCCAGCTCACCACCCTCGGACGTAATAGTGGGCGAGCAGTACTTC
V gene: TRBV29-1; J gene: TRBJ1-2; D gene: TRBD1; clone size: -; CDR3 protein: CSVEGGQGAGGYTF; CDR3 DNA: TGCAGCGTTGAAGGGGGACAGGGGGCAGGTGGCTACACCTTC
V gene: TRBV9; J gene: TRBJ2-5; D gene: -; clone size: many; CDR3 protein: CASSGAAGGGQETQYF; CDR3 DNA: TGTGCCAGCAGCGGCGCGGCAGGAGGGGGCCAAGAGACCCAGTACTTC
V gene: TRBV25-1; J gene: TRBJ2-1; D gene: -; clone size: few; CDR3 protein: CASRSPPGTPNNEQFF; CDR3 DNA: TGTGCCAGCCGCTCACCTCCCGGGACACCGAACAATGAGCAGTTCTTC
V gene: TRBV5-4; J gene: TRBJ2-2; D gene: TRBD2; clone size: -; CDR3 protein: CANTGRGGELFF; CDR3 DNA: TGTGCCAATACGGGGAGGGGCGGGGAGCTGTTTTTT
V gene: TRBV27; J gene: TRBJ2-7; D gene: -; clone size: -; CDR3 protein: CASSWVGGSTYEQYF; CDR3 DNA: TGTGCCAGCAGTTGGGTGGGCGGCAGTACCTACGAGCAGTACTTC
V gene: TRBV28; J gene: TRBJ2-7; D gene: TRBD2; clone size: many; CDR3 protein: CASNPPAGGPHEQYF; CDR3 DNA: TGTGCCAGCAATCCCCCGGCGGGGGGGCCCCACGAGCAGTACTTC
V gene: TRBV5-1; J gene: TRBJ1-2; D gene: TRBD1; clone size: many; CDR3 protein: CASSQGTATNYGYTF; CDR3 DNA: TGCGCCAGCAGCCAAGGGACAGCAACTAACTATGGCTACACCTTC
V gene: TRBV28; J gene: TRBJ1-1; D gene: -; clone size: many; CDR3 protein: CASSLIGDTEAFF; CDR3 DNA: TGTGCCAGCAGTTTGATTGGGGACACTGAAGCTTTCTTT
V gene: TRBV27; J gene: TRBJ1-1; D gene: -; clone size: many; CDR3 protein: CASSLREMNTEAFF; CDR3 DNA: TGTGCCAGCAGCCTCCGGGAAATGAACACTGAAGCTTTCTTT
V gene: TRBV11-2; J gene: TRBJ1-5; D gene: TRBD1; clone size: many; CDR3 protein: CASSFGTGINQPQHF; CDR3 DNA: TGTGCCAGCAGCTTCGGGACAGGGATCAATCAGCCCCAGCATTTT
V gene: TRBV20-1; J gene: TRBJ2-3; D gene: TRBD2; clone size: few; CDR3 protein: CSAPGLAARDTQYF; CDR3 DNA: TGCAGTGCTCCCGGACTAGCGGCGCGCGATACGCAGTATTTT
V gene: TRBV20-1; J gene: TRBJ1-2; D gene: -; clone size: few; CDR3 protein: CSPGAGGNYGYTF; CDR3 DNA: TGCAGTCCCGGGGCTGGGGGAAACTATGGCTACACCTTC
V gene: TRBV7-2; J gene: TRBJ2-7; D gene: -; clone size: -; CDR3 protein: CASSSRDVSSYEQYF; CDR3 DNA: TGTGCCAGCAGCTCCCGGGACGTTAGCTCCTACGAGCAGTACTTC
V gene: TRBV5-4; J gene: TRBJ1-2; D gene: TRBD1; clone size: many; CDR3 protein: CASSLGTGFNYGYTF; CDR3 DNA: TGTGCCAGCAGCTTAGGGACAGGCTTCAACTATGGCTACACCTTC
V gene: TRBV19; J gene: TRBJ1-1; D gene: -; clone size: -; CDR3 protein: CASSIVSGAGDTEAFF; CDR3 DNA: TGTGCCAGTAGTATAGTTTCAGGAGCCGGGGACACTGAAGCTTTCTTT
V gene: TRBV27; J gene: TRBJ1-6; D gene: -; clone size: few; CDR3 protein: CASKDGVSYNSPLHF; CDR3 DNA: TGTGCCAGCAAGGACGGGGTATCCTATAATTCACCCCTCCACTTT
V gene: TRBV7-2; J gene: TRBJ1-6; D gene: -; clone size: -; CDR3 protein: CASSLVAESPLHF; CDR3 DNA: TGTGCCAGCAGCTTAGTGGCAGAATCACCCCTCCACTTT
V gene: TRBV28; J gene: TRBJ2-7; D gene: -; clone size: many; CDR3 protein: CASSSSHGEQYF; CDR3 DNA: TGTGCCAGCAGTTCATCCCATGGGGAGCAGTACTTC